Listed below are T cell receptor beta chains from one sample, sequenced in a study of graft-versus-host responses after intestinal transplantation. The repertoire was sequenced with immunoSEQ multiplex PCR; TCRdb's copy has only in-frame clones and lacks some. This table holds 14,000 to 15,000 clones, around 95% found once. The sequencing used PBMCs, collected 9 days after transplant. Receptor source: a human patient who received an intestinal transplant, so some T cells may come from the graft donor. Each CDR3 is given with its conserved first and last residue. A D gene is named only where the DNA matches it firmly. A row's size may be missing; if present it is once, few, many or a size class.

V: TRBV11-2; J: TRBJ2-5; size: -; D: -; CDR3: CASSLVFGPSPQETQYF; DNA: TGTGCCAGCAGCTTAGTGTTCGGACCAAGCCCTCAAGAGACCCAGTACTTC
V: TRBV27; J: TRBJ1-1; size: -; D: -; CDR3: CASSLGVAQRAFF; DNA: TGTGCCAGCAGTTTAGGGGTCGCACAGAGAGCTTTCTTT
V: TRBV5-1; J: TRBJ1-2; size: -; D: -; CDR3: CASSFSRGSGYTF; DNA: TGCGCCAGCAGCTTTTCCAGGGGTTCTGGCTACACCTTC
V: TRBV19; J: TRBJ2-1; size: -; D: -; CDR3: CASSIASSYNEQFF; DNA: TGTGCCAGTAGTATAGCGTCCTCCTACAATGAGCAGTTCTTC
V: TRBV7-9; J: TRBJ2-1; size: -; D: -; CDR3: CASSLGPGQANNEQFF; DNA: TGTGCCAGCAGCTTAGGGCCAGGCCAGGCGAACAATGAGCAGTTCTTC
V: TRBV10-2; J: TRBJ2-1; size: -; D: TRBD1; CDR3: CASSESGQGVYNEQFF; DNA: TGCGCCAGCAGTGAGTCAGGACAGGGAGTCTACAATGAGCAGTTCTTC
V: TRBV5-1; J: TRBJ2-7; size: -; D: -; CDR3: CASSLNGLYEQYF; DNA: TGCGCCAGCAGCTTGAATGGGCTGTACGAGCAGTACTTC
V: TRBV30; J: TRBJ2-1; size: once; D: -; CDR3: CAWSVMRGPLHEQFF; DNA: TGTGCCTGGAGTGTAATGCGGGGGCCCCTTCATGAGCAGTTCTTC
V: TRBV18; J: TRBJ2-3; size: -; D: TRBD2; CDR3: CASSPWTSGRGADTQYF; DNA: TGTGCCAGCTCCCCCTGGACTAGCGGGAGAGGCGCAGATACGCAGTATTTT
V: TRBV4-1; J: TRBJ1-1; size: few; D: -; CDR3: CASSPNWNTEAFF; DNA: TGCGCCAGCAGCCCGAATTGGAACACTGAAGCTTTCTTT
V: TRBV13; J: TRBJ2-1; size: -; D: -; CDR3: CASSPPDGYNEQFF; DNA: TGTGCCAGCAGCCCCCCGGACGGCTACAATGAGCAGTTCTTC
V: TRBV4-1; J: TRBJ2-1; size: -; D: TRBD2; CDR3: CASSPRFAGVRDEQFF; DNA: TGCGCCAGCAGCCCCCGTTTTGCGGGAGTCCGGGATGAGCAGTTCTTC
V: TRBV2; J: TRBJ2-7; size: -; D: -; CDR3: CASSEGVKTYEQYF; DNA: TGTGCCAGCAGCGAGGGGGTAAAGACCTACGAGCAGTACTTC
V: TRBV2; J: TRBJ1-3; size: -; D: TRBD1; CDR3: CASLRDSSSGNTIYF; DNA: TGTGCCAGCCTCAGGGACAGTTCCTCTGGAAACACCATATATTTT
V: TRBV27; J: TRBJ2-7; size: -; D: -; CDR3: CASSPTFPYEQYF; DNA: TGTGCCAGCAGTCCGACCTTCCCCTACGAGCAGTACTTC
V: TRBV7-8; J: TRBJ2-7; size: once; D: TRBD1; CDR3: CASSLLQGVIVEQYF; DNA: TGTGCCAGCAGCTTATTGCAGGGGGTGATCGTCGAGCAGTACTTC
V: TRBV5-6; J: TRBJ1-2; size: -; D: TRBD1; CDR3: CASSLGTGVIYGYTF; DNA: TGTGCCAGCAGCTTGGGTACAGGGGTCATCTATGGCTACACCTTC
V: TRBV7-9; J: TRBJ1-1; size: once; D: -; CDR3: CASSLGRVFRTGFDTEAFF; DNA: TGTGCCAGCAGCTTAGGCCGTGTGTTTCGGACCGGCTTTGACACTGAAGCTTTCTTT
V: TRBV6-5; J: TRBJ2-1; size: -; D: TRBD2; CDR3: CASSYKRLAGGKEQFF; DNA: TGTGCCAGCAGTTATAAGCGACTAGCGGGGGGGAAAGAGCAGTTCTTC
V: TRBV19; J: TRBJ2-3; size: -; D: TRBD2; CDR3: CASSPIAGGTDTQYF; DNA: TGTGCCAGTAGTCCGATAGCGGGAGGCACAGATACGCAGTATTTT
V: TRBV6-6; J: TRBJ1-1; size: -; D: -; CDR3: CASRGINTEAFF; DNA: TGTGCCAGCAGAGGAATAAACACTGAAGCTTTCTTT
V: TRBV19; J: TRBJ1-2; size: -; D: -; CDR3: CASSLWRGIDYGYTF; DNA: TGTGCCAGTAGTCTTTGGCGAGGGATTGACTATGGCTACACCTTC
V: TRBV2; J: TRBJ2-1; size: once; D: -; CDR3: CASLSSYNEQFF; DNA: TGTGCCAGTCTGAGCTCCTACAATGAGCAGTTCTTC
V: TRBV6-5; J: TRBJ2-7; size: -; D: -; CDR3: CASSYGGPTYEQYF; DNA: TGTGCCAGCAGTTACGGTGGCCCAACCTACGAGCAGTACTTC
V: TRBV6-5; J: TRBJ2-3; size: -; D: -; CDR3: CASTYVPGSRDTQYF; DNA: TGTGCCAGCACCTACGTCCCAGGGTCTCGGGATACGCAGTATTTT
V: TRBV4-1; J: TRBJ2-1; size: -; D: TRBD2; CDR3: CASSQSPLSGRRNSYNEQFF; DNA: TGCGCCAGCAGCCAAAGCCCCCTTAGCGGGAGAAGGAACTCCTACAATGAGCAGTTCTTC
V: TRBV29-1; J: TRBJ2-3; size: -; D: -; CDR3: CSVEDPQDSPSTDTQYF; DNA: TGCAGCGTTGAAGATCCCCAGGACAGCCCCAGCACAGATACGCAGTATTTT
V: TRBV30; J: TRBJ2-7; size: -; D: -; CDR3: CAWRTYYEQYF; DNA: TGTGCCTGGAGGACTTACTACGAGCAGTACTTC
V: TRBV6-5; J: TRBJ2-7; size: once; D: TRBD1; CDR3: CASSYSAGGAYEQYF; DNA: TGTGCCAGCAGTTACTCGGCAGGGGGAGCCTACGAGCAGTACTTC
V: TRBV13; J: TRBJ2-1; size: -; D: TRBD2; CDR3: CASSLDPGLANYNEQFF; DNA: TGTGCCAGCAGCTTAGACCCGGGACTAGCGAACTACAATGAGCAGTTCTTC
V: TRBV15; J: TRBJ1-5; size: -; D: -; CDR3: CATSRSVGGQPQHF; DNA: TGTGCCACCAGCAGGAGTGTGGGCGGTCAGCCCCAGCATTTT
V: TRBV9; J: TRBJ2-1; size: -; D: -; CDR3: CASSVGGDEQFF; DNA: TGTGCCAGCAGCGTAGGAGGGGATGAGCAGTTCTTC
V: TRBV9; J: TRBJ2-7; size: -; D: -; CDR3: CASSADASYEQYF; DNA: TGTGCCAGCAGCGCGGACGCATCCTACGAGCAGTACTTC
V: TRBV6-1; J: TRBJ2-7; size: -; D: -; CDR3: CASSEGTYSYEQYF; DNA: TGTGCCAGCAGTGAGGGGACTTACTCCTACGAGCAGTACTTC
V: TRBV4-1; J: TRBJ2-3; size: -; D: -; CDR3: CASSQKAGAPDTQYF; DNA: TGCGCCAGCAGCCAGAAGGCAGGCGCCCCAGATACGCAGTATTTT
V: TRBV6-6; J: TRBJ1-2; size: -; D: -; CDR3: CASSPRTHGSRDGYTF; DNA: TGTGCCAGCAGCCCGCGAACACACGGATCTAGGGATGGCTACACCTTC
V: TRBV9; J: TRBJ2-1; size: -; D: -; CDR3: CASSAAGGTNNEQFF; DNA: TGTGCCAGCAGCGCCGCCGGAGGGACAAACAATGAGCAGTTCTTC
V: TRBV6-5; J: TRBJ1-4; size: -; D: -; CDR3: CASLGATNEKLFF; DNA: TGTGCCAGCTTGGGGGCGACTAATGAAAAACTGTTTTTT
V: TRBV19; J: TRBJ1-1; size: -; D: -; CDR3: CASIRFGHRNTEAFF; DNA: TGTGCCAGTATCAGATTCGGACACAGGAACACTGAAGCTTTCTTT
V: TRBV19; J: TRBJ2-1; size: -; D: -; CDR3: CASSLASNEQFF; DNA: TGTGCCAGTAGTCTAGCTTCCAATGAGCAGTTCTTC
V: TRBV11-2; J: TRBJ1-2; size: -; D: -; CDR3: CASSLGVRVSNYGYTF; DNA: TGTGCCAGCAGCTTGGGGGTCAGGGTGTCTAACTATGGCTACACCTTC
V: TRBV6-1; J: TRBJ1-5; size: -; D: -; CDR3: CASSNAGTSNQPQHF; DNA: TGTGCCAGCAGCAATGCCGGGACATCGAATCAGCCCCAGCATTTT